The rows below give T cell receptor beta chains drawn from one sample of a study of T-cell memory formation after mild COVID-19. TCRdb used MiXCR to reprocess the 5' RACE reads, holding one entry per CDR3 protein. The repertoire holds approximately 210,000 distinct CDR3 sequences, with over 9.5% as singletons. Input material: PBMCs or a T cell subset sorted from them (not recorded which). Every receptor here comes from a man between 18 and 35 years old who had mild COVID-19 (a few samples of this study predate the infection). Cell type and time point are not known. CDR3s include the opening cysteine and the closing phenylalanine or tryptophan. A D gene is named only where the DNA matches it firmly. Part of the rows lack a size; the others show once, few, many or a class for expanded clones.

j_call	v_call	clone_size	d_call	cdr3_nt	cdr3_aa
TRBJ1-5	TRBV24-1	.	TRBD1	TGTGCCACCAGTGAACGAGGACAGGGGGGAAGACAGCCCCAGCATTTT	CATSERGQGGRQPQHF
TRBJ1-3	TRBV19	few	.	TGTGCCAGTAGTAGGACAGCTGGAAACACCATATATTTT	CASSRTAGNTIYF
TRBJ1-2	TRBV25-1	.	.	TGTGCCAGCAGTGAATACGCGGACTATGGCTACACCTTC	CASSEYADYGYTF
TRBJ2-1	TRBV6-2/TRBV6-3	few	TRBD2	TGTGCCAGCAGCTACGCGGTAGCGGGGCAGAATGAGCAGTTCTTC	CASSYAVAGQNEQFF
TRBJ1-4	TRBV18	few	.	TGTGCCAGCTCACCGGACACTAATGAAAAACTGTTTTTT	CASSPDTNEKLFF
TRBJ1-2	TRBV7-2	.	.	TGTGCCAGCAGCTACCGGGCAGGGGTTAACTATGGCTACACCTTC	CASSYRAGVNYGYTF
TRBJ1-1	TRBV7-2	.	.	TGTGCCAGCAGCTTGGCGCGGATTATGAACACTGAAGCTTTCTTT	CASSLARIMNTEAFF
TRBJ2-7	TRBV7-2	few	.	TGTGCCAGCAGCTTATGGCCACCGAACTACGAGCAGTACTTC	CASSLWPPNYEQYF
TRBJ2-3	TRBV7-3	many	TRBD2	TGTGCCAGCAGCCCCCGGGGGGGCTCCAACACAGATACGCAGTATTTT	CASSPRGGSNTDTQYF
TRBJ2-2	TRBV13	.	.	TGTGCCAGCAGCTTAGTGGGTCGGAACACCGGGGAGCTGTTTTTT	CASSLVGRNTGELFF
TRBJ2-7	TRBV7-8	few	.	TGTGCCAGCAGCTTTCAGGGCCTATACGAGCAGTACTTC	CASSFQGLYEQYF
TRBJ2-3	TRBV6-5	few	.	TGTGCCAGCAGACAAGTAGGGCACCGTGAAGATACGCAGTATTTT	CASRQVGHREDTQYF
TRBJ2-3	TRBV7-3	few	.	TGTGCCAGCAGTCACCAGGGGGATACGCAGTATTTT	CASSHQGDTQYF
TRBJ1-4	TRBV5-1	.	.	TGCGCCAGCAGCTCAGGGGTTGGAGCTAATGAAAAACTGTTTTTT	CASSSGVGANEKLFF
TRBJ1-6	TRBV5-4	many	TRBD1	TGTGCCAGCAGCCCTGGAAGTAACAGGGGCGCTTATAATTCACCCCTCCACTTT	CASSPGSNRGAYNSPLHF
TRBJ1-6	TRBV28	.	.	TGTGCCAGCAGCACGGGCAGGGGATATTCACCCCTCCACTTT	CASSTGRGYSPLHF
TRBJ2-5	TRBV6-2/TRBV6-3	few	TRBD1	TGTGCCAGCAACGTACCTTCCAGGGGGCTACAAGAGACCCAGTACTTC	CASNVPSRGLQETQYF
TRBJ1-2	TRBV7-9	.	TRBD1	TGTGCCAGCAGCCAAACAGGGGACTATGGCTACACCTTC	CASSQTGDYGYTF
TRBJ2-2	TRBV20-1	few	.	TGCAGTGCTAGTCGGGGGCAGGCCGGGGAGCTGTTTTTT	CSASRGQAGELFF
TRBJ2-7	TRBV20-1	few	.	TGCAGTGCTAGAGGTGGGGTAGGGGGGGGATACGAGCAGTACTTC	CSARGGVGGGYEQYF
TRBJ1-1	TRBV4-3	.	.	TGCGCCAGCAGCCGTGAGGGACAAAGAAAAACTGAAGCTTTCTTT	CASSREGQRKTEAFF
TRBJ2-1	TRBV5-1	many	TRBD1	TGCGCCAGCAGCGTCCAGGGGGCGGACAATGAGCAGTTCTTC	CASSVQGADNEQFF
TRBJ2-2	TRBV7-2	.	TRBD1	TGTGCCAGCAGCACAGACAGGGGCCACGGGGAGCTGTTTTTT	CASSTDRGHGELFF
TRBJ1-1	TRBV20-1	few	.	TGCAGTGCTAGAGATTTCAGGCGACAGAGACTGAACACTGAAGCTTTCTTT	CSARDFRRQRLNTEAFF
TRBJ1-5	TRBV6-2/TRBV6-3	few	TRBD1	TGTGCCAGCAAAACCGGGACAGATTTGCGTTATAGCAATCAGCCCCAGCATTTT	CASKTGTDLRYSNQPQHF
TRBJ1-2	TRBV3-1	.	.	TGTGCCAGCAGCCAAGACTACAGACCCTATGGCTACACCTTC	CASSQDYRPYGYTF